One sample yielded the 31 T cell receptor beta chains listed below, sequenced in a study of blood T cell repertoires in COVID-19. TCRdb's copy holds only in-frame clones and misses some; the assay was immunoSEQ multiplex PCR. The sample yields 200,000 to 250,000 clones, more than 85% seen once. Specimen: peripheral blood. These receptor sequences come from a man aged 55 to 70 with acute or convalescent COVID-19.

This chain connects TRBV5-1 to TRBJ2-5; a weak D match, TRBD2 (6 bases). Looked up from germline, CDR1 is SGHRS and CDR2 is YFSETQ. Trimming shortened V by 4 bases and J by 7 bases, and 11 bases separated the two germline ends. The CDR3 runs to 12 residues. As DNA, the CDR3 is TGCGCCAGCAGCCCACCCGGGGGGACCCAGTACTTC. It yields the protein CASSPPGGTQYF.

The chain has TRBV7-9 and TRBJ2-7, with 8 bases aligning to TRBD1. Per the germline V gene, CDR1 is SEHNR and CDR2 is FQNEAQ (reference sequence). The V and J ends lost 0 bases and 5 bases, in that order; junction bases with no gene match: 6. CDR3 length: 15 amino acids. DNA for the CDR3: TGTGCCAGCAGCTTAGCTGGACAGGGAACCGACGAGCAGTACTTC. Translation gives CASSLAGQGTDEQYF.

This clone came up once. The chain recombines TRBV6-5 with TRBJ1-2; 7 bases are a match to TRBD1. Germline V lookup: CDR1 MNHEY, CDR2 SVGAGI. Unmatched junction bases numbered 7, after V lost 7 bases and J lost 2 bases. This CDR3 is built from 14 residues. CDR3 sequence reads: CASTRTGSNYGYTF. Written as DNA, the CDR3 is TGTGCCAGCACCCGGACAGGATCCAACTATGGCTACACCTTC.

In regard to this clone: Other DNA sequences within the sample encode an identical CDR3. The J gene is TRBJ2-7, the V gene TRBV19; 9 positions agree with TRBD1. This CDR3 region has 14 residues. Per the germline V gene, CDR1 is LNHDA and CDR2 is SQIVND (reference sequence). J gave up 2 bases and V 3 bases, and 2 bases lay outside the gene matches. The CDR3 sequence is CASSIRDRAYEQYF. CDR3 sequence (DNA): TGTGCCAGTAGTATTCGGGACAGGGCCTACGAGCAGTACTTC. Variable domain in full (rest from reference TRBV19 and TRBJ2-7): DGGITQSPKYLFRKEGQNVTLSCEQNLNHDAMYWYRQDPGQGLRLIYYSQIVNDFQKGDIAEGYSVSREKKESFPLTVTSAQKNPTAFYLCASSIRDRAYEQYFGPGTRLTVT.

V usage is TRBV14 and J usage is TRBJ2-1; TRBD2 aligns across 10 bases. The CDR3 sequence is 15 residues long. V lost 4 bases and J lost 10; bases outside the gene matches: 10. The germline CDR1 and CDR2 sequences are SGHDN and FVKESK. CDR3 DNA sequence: TGTGCCAGCAGCCCTAGCGGGGGCCCGGGGGGAGAGCAGTTCTTC. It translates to CASSPSGGPGGEQFF.

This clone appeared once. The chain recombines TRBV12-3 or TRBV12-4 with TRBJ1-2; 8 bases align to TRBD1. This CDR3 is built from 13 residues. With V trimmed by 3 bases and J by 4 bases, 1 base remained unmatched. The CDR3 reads CASSLTGAYGYTF. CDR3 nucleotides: TGTGCCAGCAGTTTGACAGGGGCCTATGGCTACACCTTC.

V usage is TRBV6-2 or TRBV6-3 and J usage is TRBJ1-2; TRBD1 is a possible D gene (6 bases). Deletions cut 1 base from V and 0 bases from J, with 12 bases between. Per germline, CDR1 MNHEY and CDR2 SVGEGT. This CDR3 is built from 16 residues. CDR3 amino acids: CASSYLGQLTNYGYTF. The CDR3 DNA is TGTGCCAGCAGTTACTTAGGACAGCTCACTAACTATGGCTACACCTTC.

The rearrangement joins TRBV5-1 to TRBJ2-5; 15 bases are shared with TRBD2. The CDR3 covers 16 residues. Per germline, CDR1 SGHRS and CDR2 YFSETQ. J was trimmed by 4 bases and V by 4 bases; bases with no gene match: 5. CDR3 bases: TGCGCCAGCAGCAACGGACTAGCGGGGGGGAGAGAGACCCAGTACTTC. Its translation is CASSNGLAGGRETQYF. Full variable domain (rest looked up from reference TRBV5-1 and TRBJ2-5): KAGVTQTPRYLIKTRGQQVTLSCSPISGHRSVSWYQQTPGQGLQFLFEYFSETQRNKGNFPGRFSGRQFSNSRSEMNVSTLELGDSALYLCASSNGLAGGRETQYFGPGTRLLVL.

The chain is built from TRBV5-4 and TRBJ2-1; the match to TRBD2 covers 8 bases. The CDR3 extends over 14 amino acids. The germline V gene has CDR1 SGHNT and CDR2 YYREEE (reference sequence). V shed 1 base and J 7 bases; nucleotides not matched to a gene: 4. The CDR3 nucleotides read TGTGCCAGCAGCTTGAGTAGCGGGGTAAATGAGCAGTTCTTC. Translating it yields CASSLSSGVNEQFF.

As DNA, the CDR3 is TGCGCCAGCAGCAGTCGGCAGCGGGGGAGCACAGATACGCAGTATTTT. Its translation is CASSSRQRGSTDTQYF. The J gene is TRBJ2-3, the V gene TRBV5-1; 8 bases line up with TRBD2. The length of the CDR3 is 16 residues. Germline assignment: CDR1 SGHRS and CDR2 YFSETQ. J lost 0 bases, V lost 4 bases, and 7 bases had no gene match.

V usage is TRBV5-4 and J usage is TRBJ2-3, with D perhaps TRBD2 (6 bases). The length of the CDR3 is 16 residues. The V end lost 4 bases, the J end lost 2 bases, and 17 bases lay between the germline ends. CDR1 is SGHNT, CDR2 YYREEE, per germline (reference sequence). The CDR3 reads CASSPRAGAYTDTQYF. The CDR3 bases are TGTGCCAGCAGCCCGAGAGCGGGCGCATACACAGATACGCAGTATTTT.

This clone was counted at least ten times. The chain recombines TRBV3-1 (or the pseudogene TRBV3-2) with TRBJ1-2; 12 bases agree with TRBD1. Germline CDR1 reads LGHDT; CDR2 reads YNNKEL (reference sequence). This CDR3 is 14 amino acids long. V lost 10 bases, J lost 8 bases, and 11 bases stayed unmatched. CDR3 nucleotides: TGTGCCACTAGCGGGACAGGGGGCGCAGGCGGCTACACCTTC. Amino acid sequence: CATSGTGGAGGYTF.

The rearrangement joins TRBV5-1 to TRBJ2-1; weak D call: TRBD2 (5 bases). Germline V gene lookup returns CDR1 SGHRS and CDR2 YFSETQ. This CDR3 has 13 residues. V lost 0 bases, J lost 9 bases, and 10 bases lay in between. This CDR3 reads CASSLGGVGEQFF. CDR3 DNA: TGCGCCAGCAGCTTGGGGGGAGTGGGTGAGCAGTTCTTC.

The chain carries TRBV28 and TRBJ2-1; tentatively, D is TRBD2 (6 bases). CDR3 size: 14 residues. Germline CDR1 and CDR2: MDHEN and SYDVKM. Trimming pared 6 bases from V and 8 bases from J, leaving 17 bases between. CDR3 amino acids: CASSRRGPPDEQFF. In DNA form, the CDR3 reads TGTGCCAGCAGCCGGAGGGGACCGCCCGATGAGCAGTTCTTC.

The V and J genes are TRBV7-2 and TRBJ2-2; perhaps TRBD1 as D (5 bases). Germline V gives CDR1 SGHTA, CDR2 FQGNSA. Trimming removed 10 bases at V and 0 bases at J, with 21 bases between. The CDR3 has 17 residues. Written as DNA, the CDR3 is TGTGCCACCTACCTAAGCTCAGGGCAGACGAACACCGGGGAGCTGTTTTTT. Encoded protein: CATYLSSGQTNTGELFF. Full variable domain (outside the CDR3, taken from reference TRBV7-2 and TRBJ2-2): GAGVSQSPSNKVTEKGKDVELRCDPISGHTALYWYRQSLGQGLEFLIYFQGNSAPDKSGLPSDRFSAERTGGSVSTLTIQRTQQEDSAVYLCATYLSSGQTNTGELFFGEGSRLTVL.

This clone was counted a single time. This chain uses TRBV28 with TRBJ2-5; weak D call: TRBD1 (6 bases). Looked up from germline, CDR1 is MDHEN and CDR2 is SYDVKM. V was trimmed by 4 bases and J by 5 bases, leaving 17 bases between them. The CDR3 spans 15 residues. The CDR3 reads CASSSPQGLQETQYF. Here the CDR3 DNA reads TGTGCCAGCAGTTCCCCACAGGGTTTGCAGGAGACCCAGTACTTC.

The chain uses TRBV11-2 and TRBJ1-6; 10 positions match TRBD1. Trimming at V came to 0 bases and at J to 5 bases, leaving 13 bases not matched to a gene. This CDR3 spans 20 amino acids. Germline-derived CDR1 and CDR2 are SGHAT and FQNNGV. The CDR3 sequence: CASSLEGQGLGSGDNSPLHF. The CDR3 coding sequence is TGTGCCAGCAGCTTAGAGGGACAGGGGTTGGGGTCAGGGGATAATTCACCCCTCCACTTT.

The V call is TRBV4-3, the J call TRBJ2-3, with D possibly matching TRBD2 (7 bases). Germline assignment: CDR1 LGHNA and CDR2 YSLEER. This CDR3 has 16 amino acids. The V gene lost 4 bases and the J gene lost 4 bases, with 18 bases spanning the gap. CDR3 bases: TGCGCCAGCAGCCCTCGTTGGGGGGGCCTGGCAGATACGCAGTATTTT. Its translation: CASSPRWGGLADTQYF.

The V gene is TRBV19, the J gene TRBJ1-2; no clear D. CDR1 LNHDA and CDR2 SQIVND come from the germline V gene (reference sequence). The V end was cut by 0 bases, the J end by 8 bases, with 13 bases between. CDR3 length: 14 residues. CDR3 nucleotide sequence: TGTGCCAGTAGTATAGACAGGTCCAACGGCGGCTACACCTTC. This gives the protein CASSIDRSNGGYTF.

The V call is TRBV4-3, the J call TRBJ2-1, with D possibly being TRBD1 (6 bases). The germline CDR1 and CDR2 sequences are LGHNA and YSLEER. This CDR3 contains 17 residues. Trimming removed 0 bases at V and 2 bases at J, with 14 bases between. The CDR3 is CASSQDLARGAYNEQFF. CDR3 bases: TGCGCCAGCAGCCAAGATTTGGCCAGGGGAGCCTACAATGAGCAGTTCTTC.

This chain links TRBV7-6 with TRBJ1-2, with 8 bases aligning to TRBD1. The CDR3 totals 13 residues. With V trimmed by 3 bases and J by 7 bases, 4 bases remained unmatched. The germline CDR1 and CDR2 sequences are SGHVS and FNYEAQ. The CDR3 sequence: CASSLDRVGGYTF. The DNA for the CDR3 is TGTGCCAGCAGCTTGGACAGGGTGGGTGGCTACACCTTC.

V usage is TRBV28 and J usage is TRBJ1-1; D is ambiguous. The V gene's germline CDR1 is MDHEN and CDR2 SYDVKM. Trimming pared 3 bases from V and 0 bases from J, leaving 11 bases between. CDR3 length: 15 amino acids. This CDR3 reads CASSLVLSVNTEAFF. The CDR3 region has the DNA TGTGCCAGCAGTTTGGTCCTTTCAGTGAACACTGAAGCTTTCTTT.

The CDR3 spells CASSSNYGYTF. The CDR3 DNA reads TGTGCCAGCAGCTCAAACTATGGCTACACCTTC. V usage is TRBV5-5 and J usage is TRBJ1-2; D is unresolved. Germline V gives CDR1 SGHKS, CDR2 YYEKEE (reference sequence). V was cut by 3 bases and J by 2 bases, with 2 bases left in between. The CDR3 totals 11 residues. Using reference TRBV5-5 and TRBJ1-2 for the parts outside the CDR3, the full variable domain is DAGVTQSPTHLIKTRGQQVTLRCSPISGHKSVSWYQQVLGQGPQFIFQYYEKEERGRGNFPDRFSARQFPNYSSELNVNALLLGDSALYLCASSSNYGYTFGSGTRLTVV.

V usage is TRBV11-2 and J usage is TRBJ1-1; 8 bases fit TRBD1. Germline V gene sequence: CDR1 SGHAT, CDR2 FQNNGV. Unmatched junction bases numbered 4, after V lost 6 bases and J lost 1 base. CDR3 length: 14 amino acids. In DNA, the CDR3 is TGTGCCAGCAGGCCAGGGGGCCGGAACACTGAAGCTTTCTTT. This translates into CASRPGGRNTEAFF.

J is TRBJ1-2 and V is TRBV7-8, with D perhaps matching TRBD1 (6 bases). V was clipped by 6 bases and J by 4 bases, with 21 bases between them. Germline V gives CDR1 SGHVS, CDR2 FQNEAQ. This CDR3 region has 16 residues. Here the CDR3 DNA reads TGTGCCAGCAGACGAGGGTTGGGGGCGCAGGGCTATGGCTACACCTTC. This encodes CASRRGLGAQGYGYTF.

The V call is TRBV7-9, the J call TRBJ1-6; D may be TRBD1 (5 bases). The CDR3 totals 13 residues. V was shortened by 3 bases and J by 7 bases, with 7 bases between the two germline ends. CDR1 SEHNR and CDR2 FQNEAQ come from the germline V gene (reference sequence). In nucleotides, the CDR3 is TGTGCCAGCAGCTTCCCAGGGAATTCACCCCTCCACTTT. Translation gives CASSFPGNSPLHF.

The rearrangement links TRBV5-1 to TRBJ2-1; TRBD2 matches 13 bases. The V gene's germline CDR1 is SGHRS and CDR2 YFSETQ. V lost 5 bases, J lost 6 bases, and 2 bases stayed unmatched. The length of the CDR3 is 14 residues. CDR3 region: CASRGLAGPNEQFF. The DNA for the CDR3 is TGCGCCAGCAGGGGACTAGCGGGGCCCAATGAGCAGTTCTTC. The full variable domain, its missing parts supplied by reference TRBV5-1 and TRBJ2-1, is KAGVTQTPRYLIKTRGQQVTLSCSPISGHRSVSWYQQTPGQGLQFLFEYFSETQRNKGNFPGRFSGRQFSNSRSEMNVSTLELGDSALYLCASRGLAGPNEQFFGPGTRLTVL.

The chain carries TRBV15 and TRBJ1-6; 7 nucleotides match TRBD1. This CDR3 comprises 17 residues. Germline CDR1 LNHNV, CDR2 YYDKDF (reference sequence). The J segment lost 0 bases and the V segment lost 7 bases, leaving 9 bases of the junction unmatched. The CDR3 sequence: CATTLRDSSSYNSPLHF. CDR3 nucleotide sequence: TGTGCCACCACTCTCCGGGACAGTAGCTCCTATAATTCACCCCTCCACTTT.

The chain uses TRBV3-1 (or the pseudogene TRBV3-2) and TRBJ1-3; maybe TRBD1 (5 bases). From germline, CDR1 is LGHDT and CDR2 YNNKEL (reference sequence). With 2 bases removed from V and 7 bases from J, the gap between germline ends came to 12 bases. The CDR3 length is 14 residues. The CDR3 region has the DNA TGTGCCAGCAGCCAACCCGGTCCAGGGAACACCATATATTTT. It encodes CASSQPGPGNTIYF.

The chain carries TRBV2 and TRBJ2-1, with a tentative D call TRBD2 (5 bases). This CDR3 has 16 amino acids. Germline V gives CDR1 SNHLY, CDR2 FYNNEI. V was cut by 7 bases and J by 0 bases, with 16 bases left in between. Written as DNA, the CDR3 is TGTGCCAGCAACCCAGCGGCCAGCCGCTCCTACAATGAGCAGTTCTTC. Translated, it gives CASNPAASRSYNEQFF.

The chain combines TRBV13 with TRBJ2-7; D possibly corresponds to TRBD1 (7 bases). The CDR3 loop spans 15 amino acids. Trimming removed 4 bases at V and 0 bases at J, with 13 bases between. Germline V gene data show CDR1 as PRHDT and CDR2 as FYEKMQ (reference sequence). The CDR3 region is CASSSGGTVSYEQYF. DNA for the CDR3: TGTGCCAGCAGCTCCGGCGGGACAGTCTCCTACGAGCAGTACTTC.